The 23 T cell receptor beta chains presented below share a single source sample, sequenced in a study of glioma-infiltrating T cells. Using RNA template, CDR3s of TCR alpha and beta were amplified with iRepertoire arm-PCR. Via MiXCR, TCRdb re-called the multiplex PCR reads, giving one row per CDR3 protein. The table shows over 15,000 distinct CDR3 sequences, with 58% occurring only once. Sequenced: glioma tissue, nonneoplastic brain tissue, or PBMCs (not recorded which). The receptors shown here come from a human donor with low-grade glioma or glioblastoma, undergoing nonglioma brain surgery, or in good health (not recorded which).

This clonotype was seen once. V usage is TRBV6-1 and J usage is TRBJ1-2; 7 positions match TRBD1. The germline CDR1 and CDR2 sequences are MNHNS and SASEGT. This CDR3 has 14 amino acids. The trim removed 8 bases at V and 1 base at J, leaving 7 bases unmatched. The CDR3: CASSQGGSNYGYTF. The CDR3 bases are TGTGCCAGCTCGCAGGGGGGAAGTAACTATGGCTACACCTTC.

CDR3 coding DNA: TGTGCCAGCAGCGTAGATCATAGCGCCGAGCAGTACTTC. This encodes CASSVDHSAEQYF. The V and J genes are TRBV9 and TRBJ2-7; D is possibly TRBD2 (5 bases). CDR1 SGDLS and CDR2 YYNGEE come from the germline V gene. This CDR3 contains 13 residues. V lost 0 bases and J lost 6, with 10 bases in between.

This clonotype occurred once. The CDR3 region has the DNA TGTGCCAGCCGGACAGGAATGAACACTGAAGCTTTCTTT. It is translated as CASRTGMNTEAFF. The chain carries TRBV7-2 and TRBJ1-1, with 7 bases aligning to TRBD1. Per the germline V gene, CDR1 is SGHTA and CDR2 is FQGNSA. V shed 8 bases and J 0 bases; nucleotides not matched to a gene: 3. The CDR3 spans 13 residues.

The J gene is TRBJ2-1, the V gene TRBV6-6; TRBD2 agrees at 13 bases. There are 15 residues in the CDR3. Germline V CDR1 and CDR2: MNHNY, SVGAGI (reference sequence). The V segment lost 6 bases and the J segment 4 bases; nucleotides outside the gene matches: 3. The CDR3 protein is CASRRTSGGYNEQFF. CDR3 nucleotides: TGTGCCAGCAGGCGGACTAGCGGGGGTTACAATGAGCAGTTCTTC.

As to this clonotype: It may be a read error: a sequence one base away is much more abundant. The V gene is TRBV10-3, the J gene TRBJ1-2; D is unclear. The CDR3 consists of 17 residues. Per germline, CDR1 ENHRY and CDR2 SYGVKD. Trimming took 4 bases from V and 2 from J, leaving 20 bases between them. The CDR3 sequence is CAISGPDQTQTNYGYTF. The CDR3 region has the DNA TGTGCCATCAGTGGCCCAGACCAGACCCAGACGAACTATGGCTACACCTTC.

In this sample, this clonotype is medium-sized (0.01 to 0.1%). J is TRBJ2-1 and V is TRBV15; 13 nucleotides line up with TRBD2. The junction had 14 bases not matched to a gene; V was cut back by 6 bases and J by 15 bases. Germline V gene data show CDR1 as LNHNV and CDR2 as YYDKDF (reference sequence). This CDR3 is 15 amino acids long. The CDR3 sequence is CATRAELAGGNPSFF. The CDR3 nucleotides read TGTGCCACCAGAGCGGAACTAGCGGGGGGGAATCCATCGTTCTTC.

The chain employs TRBV7-6 and TRBJ2-1; perhaps D is TRBD1 or TRBD2 (5 bases each). The V gene's germline CDR1 is SGHVS and CDR2 FNYEAQ. The CDR3 spans 14 residues. V was shortened by 5 bases and J by 6 bases, with 14 bases between the two germline ends. The CDR3 DNA follows: TGTGCCAGCAGCGCTCTCGGGGCGGTCAATGAGCAGTTCTTC. Amino acid sequence: CASSALGAVNEQFF.

Points on this clonotype: A read error may be the cause here, since a much bigger clone is one base away. The gene calls are TRBV7-2 and TRBJ2-7, with 7 positions matching TRBD1. CDR1 and CDR2 from the germline V gene are SGHTA and FQGNSA. The CDR3 runs 14 residues. V was clipped by 4 bases and J by 6 bases; unmatched bases: 9. CDR3 in amino acids: CASSSFERGPEQYF. For the CDR3, the DNA is TGTGCCAGCAGCTCATTCGAAAGGGGGCCCGAGCAGTACTTC.

Points on this clonotype: An end of the junction differs from the germline gene, which may be a read error. J is TRBJ1-1 and V is TRBV14, with TRBD1 identical over 7 bases. Germline V gene lookup returns CDR1 SGHDN and CDR2 FVKESK. The CDR3 runs 15 residues. In nucleotides, the CDR3 is TGTGCCAGCAGCCAACTCACAGGGGTGAACAGTGAAGCTTTCTTT. This sequence encodes CASSQLTGVNSEAFF.

In this sample, this clonotype turned up a few times. Its ends do not fully match the called genes, so a read error is possible. This chain joins TRBV7-7 and TRBJ2-3; D unclear. The CDR3 runs 13 residues. Germline V CDR1 and CDR2: SSHAT, FNYEAQ (reference sequence). The CDR3 bases are TGTGCTAGCAGCTCCTCTACACAAGATACGCAGTATTTT. Protein sequence: CASSSSTQDTQYF.

The DNA of the CDR3 is TGCGCCAGCAGCCAAGATTCAGACGGATATGGCTACACCTTC. This sequence encodes CASSQDSDGYGYTF. The gene calls are TRBV4-1 and TRBJ1-2, with unresolved D. CDR3 length equals 14 residues. Trimming removed 0 bases from V and 5 bases from J, with 10 bases in between. The germline V gene has CDR1 MGHRA and CDR2 YSYEKL.

The rearrangement uses TRBV6-2 or TRBV6-3 and TRBJ1-1; no definite D call. V lost 2 bases and J 6 bases, leaving 13 bases between the germline ends. Germline CDR1 reads MNHEY; CDR2 reads SVGEGT. The CDR3 loop spans 14 amino acids. CDR3 loop: CASSYGRNPAEAFF. The CDR3 DNA is TGTGCCAGCAGTTACGGACGAAATCCAGCTGAAGCTTTCTTT.

The chain uses TRBV20-1 and TRBJ2-1, with TRBD2 identical over 12 bases. Germline V gives CDR1 DFQATT, CDR2 SNEGSKA (reference sequence). The V segment lost 2 bases and the J segment 0 bases; nucleotides outside the gene matches: 5. The CDR3 has 17 amino acids. In DNA, the CDR3 is TGCAGTGCTAGATCGTCTAGCGGGAGGGACTCCTACAATGAGCAGTTCTTC. Amino acids: CSARSSSGRDSYNEQFF.

The chain has TRBV7-2 and TRBJ2-5; 7 bases are shared with TRBD1. The ends lost 7 bases at V and 5 bases at J; junction bases unmatched: 10. The CDR3 runs to 14 residues. Germline CDR1 SGHTA, CDR2 FQGNSA. The CDR3 bases are TGTGCCAGCACCGGGAATCTCAGGGGGGAGACCCAGTACTTC. Its translation: CASTGNLRGETQYF.

Comment on this clonotype: It is likely a read error, because the conserved phenylalanine at the end of the CDR3 is missing. Because the CDR3's place on the DNA is in doubt, the DNA is left out and the CDR3 is given as listed by TCRdb. The chain recombines TRBV4-3 with TRBJ2-1. In germline, CDR1 is LGHNA, CDR2 YSLEER. The CDR3 region is 13 residues in length, termini included. CDR3 protein: CASSQVLMSEHFS.

Only a few counts were recorded for this clonotype. This sequence joins TRBV6-1 and TRBJ2-7; D is unresolved. The CDR3 runs to 14 residues. The germline V and J ends were trimmed by 9 bases and 3 bases, with 18 bases remaining between them. The germline V gene encodes CDR1 MNHNS and CDR2 SASEGT. The CDR3 coding sequence is TGTGCCAGTACCATCTCCCCAGCCTACTACGAGCAGTACTTC. It encodes CASTISPAYYEQYF.

This clonotype was found many times. The V and J genes are TRBV28 and TRBJ1-5; D is uncertain. Germline CDR1 reads MDHEN; CDR2 reads SYDVKM. V shed 3 bases and J shed 0 bases, with 12 bases lying between them. This CDR3 has 16 residues. CDR3 sequence reads: CASSFGGFNSNQPQHF. As DNA, the CDR3 is TGTGCCAGCAGTTTCGGAGGATTTAATAGCAATCAGCCCCAGCATTTT.

The chain is built from TRBV6-6 and TRBJ2-1; tentatively, D is TRBD1 (6 bases). The germline gives CDR1 MNHNY, CDR2 SVGAGI (reference sequence). This CDR3 has 13 residues. Trimming pared 4 bases from V and 3 bases from J, leaving 7 bases between. CDR3 loop: CASSSRGYNEQFF. CDR3 DNA sequence: TGTGCCAGCAGTTCCAGGGGCTACAATGAGCAGTTCTTC.

The V call is TRBV7-2, the J call TRBJ1-5; D is unresolved. Germline CDR1 and CDR2: SGHTA and FQGNSA. This CDR3 region has 15 residues. The V end lost 5 bases, the J end lost 0 bases, and 11 bases lay between the germline ends. Here the CDR3 DNA reads TGTGCCAGCAGCCCCATGGGCGGTAGCAATCAGCCCCAGCATTTT. Residues: CASSPMGGSNQPQHF.

This chain uses TRBV18 with TRBJ1-1; D is unclear. The V and J ends lost 2 bases and 1 base respectively, with 8 bases between them. Germline assignment: CDR1 KGHSH and CDR2 LQKENI. The CDR3 is 14 amino acids. CDR3 sequence (DNA): TGTGCCAGCTCACCAAATGCAAAGAACACTGAAGCTTTCTTT. It codes for CASSPNAKNTEAFF.

The chain recombines TRBV6-2 or TRBV6-3 with TRBJ2-7; 10 nucleotides match TRBD1. The junction had 14 bases not matched to a gene; V was cut back by 1 base and J by 2 bases. This CDR3 has 19 residues. Germline CDR1 and CDR2: MNHEY and SVGEGT. The DNA for the CDR3 is TGTGCCAGCAGTTACTGGGACAGGGGAGAGGTCCCCTGGCCCTACGAGCAGTACTTC. Its protein product is CASSYWDRGEVPWPYEQYF.

The rearrangement uses TRBV12-3 or TRBV12-4 and TRBJ1-1; 8 bases line up with TRBD1. The CDR3 sequence is 14 residues long. Trimming cost V 6 bases and J 2 bases; bases outside gene matches: 5. The CDR3 here is CASRTGTGNTEAFF. The CDR3 DNA sequence: TGTGCCAGCAGGACCGGGACAGGTAACACTGAAGCTTTCTTT.

In this sample, this clonotype turned up a few times. This rearrangement joins TRBV4-3 to TRBJ2-7, with TRBD1 matching over 7 bases. Germline loops: CDR1 LGHNA, CDR2 YSLEER. The CDR3 sequence is 14 residues long. Trimming at V came to 0 bases and at J to 3 bases, leaving 2 bases not matched to a gene. This CDR3 reads CASSQDRGFYEQYF. The CDR3 region has the DNA TGCGCCAGCAGCCAAGACAGGGGGTTCTACGAGCAGTACTTC.